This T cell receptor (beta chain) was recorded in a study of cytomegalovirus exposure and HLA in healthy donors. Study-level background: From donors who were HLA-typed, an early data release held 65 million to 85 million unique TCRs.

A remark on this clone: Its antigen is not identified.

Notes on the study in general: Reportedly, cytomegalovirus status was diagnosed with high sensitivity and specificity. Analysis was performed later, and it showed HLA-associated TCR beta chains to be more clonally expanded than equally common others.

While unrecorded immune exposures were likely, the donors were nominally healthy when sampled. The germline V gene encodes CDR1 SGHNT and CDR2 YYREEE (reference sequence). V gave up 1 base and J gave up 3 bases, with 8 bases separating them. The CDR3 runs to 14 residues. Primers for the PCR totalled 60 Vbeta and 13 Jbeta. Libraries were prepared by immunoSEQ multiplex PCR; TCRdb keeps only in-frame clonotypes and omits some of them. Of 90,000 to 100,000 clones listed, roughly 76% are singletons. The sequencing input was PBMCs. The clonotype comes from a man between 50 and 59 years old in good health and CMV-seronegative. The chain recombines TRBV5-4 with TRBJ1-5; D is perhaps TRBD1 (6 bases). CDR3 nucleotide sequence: TGTGCCAGCAGCTTGCAGGGGAACAATCAGCCCCAGCATTTT. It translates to CASSLQGNNQPQHF.